This T cell receptor beta chain was sequenced during a study of blood T cells in healthy people across ages. The overall study: Template switching recovered approximately one barcoded beta molecule for every two T cells.

Germline V lookup: CDR1 MNHEY, CDR2 SMNVEV (reference sequence). Trimming pared 3 bases from V and 14 bases from J, leaving 14 bases between. The CDR3 runs to 12 residues. Only a few counts were recorded for this clonotype. The second PCR ran about 6 to 12 cycles with a sample-barcoded 5' primer and J-beta primers. Each cDNA molecule was tagged by a template-switch adaptor that had 12 random nucleotides. Via MiXCR, TCRdb re-called the 5' RACE reads, giving one row per CDR3 protein. The data show about 1 million distinct CDR3 sequences, 45% seen once. This chain uses TRBV27 with TRBJ2-1; D may be TRBD1 or TRBD2 (6 bases each). The sample taken for sequencing was blood. This TCR derives from a woman in her fifties or sixties in good health. The CDR3 nucleotides are TGTGCCAGCAGTTTTGAGGGGGAGCGGGAGTTCTTC. Encoded protein: CASSFEGEREFF.